The subject of this entry is one T cell receptor beta chain. No cognate antigen has been identified for it. Base quality data are lacking; no much larger clone is found one base away. This sample is part of a study of OX40 agonist ivuxolimab in advanced cancers. About the investigation overall: The costimulatory receptor OX40 (CD134) was targeted by ivuxolimab, a fully human IgG2 agonistic monoclonal antibody. Prior anti-PD-1, anti-PD-L1 or anti-CTLA-4 therapy was permitted, and approximately 41% of dose-escalation patients had received checkpoint inhibitors. The purpose of peripheral TCRbeta sequencing was to test whether ivuxolimab changed TCR sequence diversity and led to clonal T-cell expansion. Three dose-escalation patients achieved partial responses, one with hepatocellular carcinoma and two with cutaneous melanoma. Intravenous ivuxolimab was administered to patients every 2 weeks at six dose levels: 0.01, 0.1, 0.3, 1.5, 3 and 10 mg/kg. In the dose-escalation cohort, roughly 80% of patients were male, and the mean age was approximately 55 years, with a range of about 23 to 85. The paper reports the monotherapy dose-escalation portion (N = 52 patients) of the phase I ivuxolimab trial. Of the 50 to 55 patients in dose escalation, about 20 had hepatocellular carcinoma, around 15 had melanoma, 9 had renal cell carcinoma and 9 had head and neck cancer.

Beyond this particular receptor, the publication reports: Partial responders in the 0.1-3.0 mg/kg groups had among the lowest normalized peripheral clonal expansion, especially among CD8+ T cells. After ivuxolimab, expanded clones were on average more numerous among CD8+ T cells than among CD4+ T cells. Low levels of normalized T-cell clonal expansion were also seen in some nonresponding patients. Which antigens the clonally expanded peripheral T cells were specific for was not determined. Clonal expansion of both CD4+ and CD8+ blood T cells was observed from baseline to week 6 at doses 0.1 to 3.0 mg/kg.

From its cysteine to its phenylalanine, the CDR3 spans 13 amino acids. Left in the record is the CDR3 DNA by itself, 39 bases read in frame from the first base. V drops 2 bases and J drops 5 bases, leaving 9 bases in between. CDR1 and CDR2 (SGDLS, YYNGEE) derive from the germline V gene. To sequence the TCRbeta CDR3 region, genomic DNA was isolated from the sorted cells. The immunoSEQ Assay was used for sequencing of TCRbeta CDR3 regions. TCRdb's version of the immuneACCESS table is confined to in-frame rearrangements and falls short of the full clone set. An unresolved V gene accounts for under half of the shortfall where checked; the remainder is of unknown origin. In this sample the table shows some 45,000 clones, roughly 90% of which occur a single time. Of the sample, approximately 18% falls within the top ten clones. The trial excluded patients who had a history of autoimmune disease or who were on systemic immunosuppression. In every dose cohort, peripheral blood was drawn for TCR sequencing at baseline, cycle 4 day 1, and cycle 7 day 1. Samples came from an open-label, multicenter, first-in-human phase I dose-escalation trial of ivuxolimab. Adults with locally advanced or metastatic melanoma, renal cell, hepatocellular, or head and neck squamous cell carcinoma were enrolled in the trial. Before TCR sequencing, CD4+ and CD8+ T cells were separately sorted from peripheral blood.

The chain couples TRBV9 to TRBJ2-3, with the identity of the D gene unclear. The TCR comes from an adult with an advanced solid tumor such as melanoma, head and neck, liver or kidney cancer. Material: CD4+ or CD8+ T cells sorted from blood, obtained in a trial of the OX40 agonist ivuxolimab. The CDR3 in this case is CASSVRMLDTQYF. The DNA reads TGTGCCAGCAGCGTCCGGATGCTAGATACGCAGTATTTT. The reference TRBV9 and TRBJ2-3 proteins fill in what lies around the CDR3, so the full variable domain reads DSGVTQTPKHLITATGQRVTLRCSPRSGDLSVYWYQQSLDQGLQFLIQYYNGEERAKGNILERFSAQQFPDLHSELNLSSLELGDSALYFCASSVRMLDTQYFGPGTRLTVL.